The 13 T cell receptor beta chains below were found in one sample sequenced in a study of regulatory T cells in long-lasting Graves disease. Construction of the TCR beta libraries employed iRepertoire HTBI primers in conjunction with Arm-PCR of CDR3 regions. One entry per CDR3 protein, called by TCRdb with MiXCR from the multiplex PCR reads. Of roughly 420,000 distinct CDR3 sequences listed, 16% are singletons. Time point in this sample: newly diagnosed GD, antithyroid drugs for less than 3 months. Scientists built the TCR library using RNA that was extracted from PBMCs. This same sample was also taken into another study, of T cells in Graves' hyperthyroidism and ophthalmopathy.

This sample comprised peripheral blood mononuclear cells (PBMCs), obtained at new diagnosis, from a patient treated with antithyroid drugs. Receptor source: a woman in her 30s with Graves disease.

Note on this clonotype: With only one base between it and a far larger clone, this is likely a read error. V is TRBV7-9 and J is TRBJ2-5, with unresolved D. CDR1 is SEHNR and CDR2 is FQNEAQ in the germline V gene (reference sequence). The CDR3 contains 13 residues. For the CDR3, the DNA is TGTGCCGGCAGCCGTGACTTTAACGGCAAGCAGTACTTC. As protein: CAGSRDFNGKQYF.

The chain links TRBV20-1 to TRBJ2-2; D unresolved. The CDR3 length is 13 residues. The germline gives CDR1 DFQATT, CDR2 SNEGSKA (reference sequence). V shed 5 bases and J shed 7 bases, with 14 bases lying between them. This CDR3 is CSAVGSVRGELFF. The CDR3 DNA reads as TGCAGTGCTGTTGGATCGGTCCGCGGGGAGCTGTTTTTT.

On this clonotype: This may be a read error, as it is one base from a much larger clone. The CDR3 sequence is CASSAESGTANTGELFF. CDR3 DNA: TGTGCCAGCAGCGCGGAATCCGGGACTGCCAACACCGGGGAGCTGTTTTTT. The V gene is TRBV7-2, the J gene TRBJ2-2; the D gene is possibly TRBD2 (6 bases). The CDR3 has 17 amino acids. The germline V and J ends were trimmed by 5 bases and 2 bases, with 18 bases remaining between them. The V gene's germline CDR1 is SGHTA and CDR2 FQGNSA. The variable domain in full, with the rest retrieved from reference TRBV7-2 and TRBJ2-2, is GAGVSQSPSNKVTEKGKDVELRCDPISGHTALYWYRQSLGQGLEFLIYFQGNSAPDKSGLPSDRFSAERTGGSVSTLTIQRTQQEDSAVYLCASSAESGTANTGELFFGEGSRLTVL.

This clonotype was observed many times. The CDR3 protein is CASRAGTVNEKLFF. The CDR3 DNA follows: TGTGCCAGCAGGGCCGGGACAGTAAATGAAAAACTGTTTTTT. The chain combines TRBV27 with TRBJ1-4; 7 nucleotides line up with TRBD1. Germline CDR1 MNHEY, CDR2 SMNVEV (reference sequence). The CDR3 runs 14 residues. The J segment lost 5 bases and the V segment lost 6 bases, leaving 6 bases of the junction unmatched. The full variable domain, with the rest looked up from reference TRBV27 and TRBJ1-4, is EAQVTQNPRYLITVTGKKLTVTCSQNMNHEYMSWYRQDPGLGLRQIYYSMNVEVTDKGDVPEGYKVSRKEKRNFPLILESPSPNQTSLYFCASRAGTVNEKLFFGSGTQLSVL.

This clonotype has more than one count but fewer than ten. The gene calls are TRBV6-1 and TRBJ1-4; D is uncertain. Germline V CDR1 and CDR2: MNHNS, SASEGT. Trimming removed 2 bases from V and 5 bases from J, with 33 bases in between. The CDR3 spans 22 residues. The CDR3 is CASSELHFSRENRFRQNEKLFF. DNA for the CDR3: TGTGCCAGCAGTGAACTTCATTTCTCGAGGGAAAATCGCTTCCGGCAAAATGAAAAACTGTTTTTT.

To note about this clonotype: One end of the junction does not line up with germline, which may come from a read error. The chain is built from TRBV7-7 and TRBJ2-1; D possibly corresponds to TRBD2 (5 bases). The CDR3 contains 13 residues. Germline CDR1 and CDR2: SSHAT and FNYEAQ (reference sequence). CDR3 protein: CASSLSSGDEQFF. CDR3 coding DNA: TGTGCTAGCAGCTTATCTTCCGGGGATGAGCAGTTCTTC.

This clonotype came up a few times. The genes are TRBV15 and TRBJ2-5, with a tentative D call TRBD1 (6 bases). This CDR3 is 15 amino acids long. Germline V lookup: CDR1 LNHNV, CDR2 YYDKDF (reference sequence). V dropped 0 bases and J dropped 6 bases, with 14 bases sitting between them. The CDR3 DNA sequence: TGTGCCACCAGCAGAGACGCCACACAGGGCCAGACCCAGTACTTC. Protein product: CATSRDATQGQTQYF. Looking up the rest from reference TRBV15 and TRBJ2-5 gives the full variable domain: DAMVIQNPRYQVTQFGKPVTLSCSQTLNHNVMYWYQQKSSQAPKLLFHYYDKDFNNEADTPDNFQSRRPNTSFCFLDIRSPGLGDTAMYLCATSRDATQGQTQYFGPGTRLLVL.

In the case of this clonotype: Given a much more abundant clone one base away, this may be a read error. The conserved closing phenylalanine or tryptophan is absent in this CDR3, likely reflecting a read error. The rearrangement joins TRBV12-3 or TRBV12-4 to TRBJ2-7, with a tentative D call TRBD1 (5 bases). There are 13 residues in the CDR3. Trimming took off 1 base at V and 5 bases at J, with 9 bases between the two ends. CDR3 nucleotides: TGTGCCAGCAGTTTAGAAGGGGTCGACGAGCAGTACCTC. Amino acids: CASSLEGVDEQYL.

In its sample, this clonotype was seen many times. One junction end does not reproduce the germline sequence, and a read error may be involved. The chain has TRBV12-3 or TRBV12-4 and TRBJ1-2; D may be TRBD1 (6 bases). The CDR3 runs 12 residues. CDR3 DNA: TGTGCCAGCAGGCGCGCCGAAGACAGGTCTTCCTTC. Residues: CASRRAEDRSSF.

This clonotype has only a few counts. CDR3 in amino acids: CAIRQGESTEAFF. CDR3 DNA sequence: TGTGCCATCAGACAGGGTGAGTCCACTGAAGCTTTCTTT. This chain connects TRBV10-3 to TRBJ1-1; tentative D call: TRBD1 (6 bases). Germline CDR1 reads ENHRY; CDR2 reads SYGVKD. V gave up 6 bases and J gave up 4 bases, with 12 bases separating them. The CDR3 has 13 residues.

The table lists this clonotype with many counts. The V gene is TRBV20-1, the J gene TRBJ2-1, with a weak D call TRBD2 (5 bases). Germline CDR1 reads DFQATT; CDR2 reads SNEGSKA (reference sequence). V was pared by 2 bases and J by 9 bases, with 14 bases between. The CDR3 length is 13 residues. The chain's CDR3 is CSARLAATGEQFF. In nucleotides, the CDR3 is TGCAGTGCTAGACTAGCCGCCACGGGTGAGCAGTTCTTC.

The CDR3: CASSLVIFGDRVHEQFF. CDR3 coding DNA: TGTGCCAGCAGCTTAGTCATTTTCGGGGACAGGGTACATGAGCAGTTCTTC. This rearrangement joins TRBV7-2 to TRBJ2-1; TRBD1 matches at 9 bases. Germline V CDR1 and CDR2: SGHTA, FQGNSA. This CDR3 is built from 17 residues. V lost 1 base, J lost 8 bases, and 12 bases stayed unmatched.

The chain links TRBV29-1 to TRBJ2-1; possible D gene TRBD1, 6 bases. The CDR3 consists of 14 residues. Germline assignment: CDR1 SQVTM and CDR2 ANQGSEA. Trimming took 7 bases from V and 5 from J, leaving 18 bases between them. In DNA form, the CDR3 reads TGCAGCGGCGGACAGCCCACTTTGGACAATGAGCAGTTCTTC. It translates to CSGGQPTLDNEQFF.